The 29 T cell receptor beta chains reported below all come from one sample, sequenced in a study of cytomegalovirus exposure and HLA in healthy donors. Primers included in the PCR were 60 Vbeta and 13 Jbeta primers. The method was immunoSEQ multiplex PCR; TCRdb's version includes in-frame clones alone and lacks a portion of them. Of 200,000 or so clones in the sample, 65% to 80% were seen once. Sequenced input: PBMCs. The receptors were sampled from a man between 35 and 55 years old in good health and CMV-seronegative.

This chain uses TRBV29-1 with TRBJ1-1, with D unresolved. Trimming pared 3 bases from V and 5 bases from J, leaving 10 bases between. CDR1 and CDR2 (germline): SQVTM, ANQGSEA. The CDR3 is made up of 12 amino acids. The CDR3 loop is CSVDAGATEAFF. CDR3 nucleotide sequence: TGCAGCGTTGACGCGGGAGCGACTGAAGCTTTCTTT.

This chain connects TRBV6-5 to TRBJ1-2; TRBD1 might be the D (5 bases). With 6 bases removed from V and 3 bases from J, the gap between germline ends came to 17 bases. This CDR3 comprises 15 residues. CDR1 is MNHEY, CDR2 SVGAGI, per germline. The CDR3 coding sequence is TGTGCCAGCAGGAACCCGGGACCGGGGGACTATGGCTACACCTTC. Its protein product is CASRNPGPGDYGYTF.

J is TRBJ2-5 and V is TRBV2; perhaps TRBD1 as D (5 bases). V dropped 8 bases and J dropped 1 base, with 11 bases sitting between them. This CDR3 comprises 13 residues. Germline assignment: CDR1 SNHLY and CDR2 FYNNEI. CDR3 region: CASRRDSQETQYF. In nucleotides, the CDR3 is TGTGCCAGCCGCAGGGATTCCCAAGAGACCCAGTACTTC.

The chain joins TRBV7-9 to TRBJ2-3; a possible D gene is TRBD2 (5 bases). The germline CDR1 and CDR2 sequences are SEHNR and FQNEAQ (reference sequence). The CDR3 runs to 13 residues. Trimming pared 2 bases from V and 6 bases from J, leaving 9 bases between. CDR3 nucleotide sequence: TGTGCCAGCAGCTTATACGGGAAGGATACGCAGTATTTT. It translates to CASSLYGKDTQYF.

This chain joins TRBV7-2 and TRBJ2-1; D unclear. Trimming took 1 base from V and 5 from J, leaving 6 bases between them. Per germline, CDR1 SGHTA and CDR2 FQGNSA. The CDR3 is made up of 13 amino acids. The CDR3 bases are TGTGCCAGCAGCTTAGGCCGAGACAATGAGCAGTTCTTC. This gives the protein CASSLGRDNEQFF.

CDR3 in amino acids: CASSQDREAGANVLTF. The DNA of the CDR3 is TGTGCCAGCAGCCAAGATCGTGAGGCCGGGGCCAACGTCCTGACTTTC. The chain joins TRBV4-2 to TRBJ2-6; no clear D gene. CDR1 is LGHNA and CDR2 is YNFKEQ in the germline V gene. V dropped 0 bases and J dropped 4 bases, with 10 bases sitting between them. This CDR3 has 16 amino acids.

The chain is built from TRBV4-1 and TRBJ1-3; tentatively, D is TRBD1 (6 bases). The CDR3 is 16 amino acids. The V end lost 2 bases, the J end lost 0 bases, and 11 bases lay between the germline ends. Germline V CDR1 and CDR2: MGHRA, YSYEKL. In DNA form, the CDR3 reads TGCGCCAGCAGCCAATACAGGGCCTTCTCTGGAAACACCATATATTTT. It encodes CASSQYRAFSGNTIYF.

The chain uses TRBV27 and TRBJ1-5, with TRBD1 identical over 9 bases. This CDR3 comprises 16 residues. V was pared by 5 bases and J by 3 bases, with 8 bases of the junction left unmatched. Looked up from germline, CDR1 is MNHEY and CDR2 is SMNVEV (reference sequence). This chain's CDR3 is CASSSRTGAANQPQHF. CDR3 sequence (DNA): TGTGCCAGCAGTAGTCGGACAGGGGCCGCCAATCAGCCCCAGCATTTT.

This clone was counted between two and nine times. V and J are TRBV4-2 and TRBJ1-1; D may be TRBD1 (5 bases). The V gene's germline CDR1 is LGHNA and CDR2 YNFKEQ. The CDR3 spans 16 residues. Trimming took 4 bases from V and 0 from J, leaving 15 bases between them. In DNA form, the CDR3 reads TGTGCCAGCAGCCCTCTTGGGCAGGGTGTGAACACTGAAGCTTTCTTT. Its protein is CASSPLGQGVNTEAFF.

CDR3 sequence: CASSLNAAGKLGYTF. The CDR3 nucleotides read TGTGCCAGCAGTTTAAATGCGGCAGGGAAACTTGGCTACACCTTC. The chain joins TRBV28 to TRBJ1-2; TRBD1 is a possible D gene (5 bases). This CDR3 region has 15 residues. Germline V gene data show CDR1 as MDHEN and CDR2 as SYDVKM. V lost 2 bases and J lost 7, with 17 bases in between.

J is TRBJ2-5 and V is TRBV7-2; D perhaps matches TRBD2 (6 bases). This CDR3 region has 15 residues. CDR1 is SGHTA and CDR2 is FQGNSA in the germline V gene. Deletions cut 3 bases from V and 5 bases from J, with 16 bases between. The CDR3 loop reads CASSLGLLSGETQYF. The CDR3 coding sequence is TGTGCCAGCAGCTTGGGCCTCCTCAGCGGGGAGACCCAGTACTTC.

This clone came up once. The chain couples TRBV6-1 to TRBJ2-7, with TRBD1 as a possible D gene (6 bases). Germline CDR1 reads MNHNS; CDR2 reads SASEGT. The CDR3 loop spans 15 amino acids. The V end lost 4 bases, the J end lost 4 bases, and 17 bases lay between the germline ends. The CDR3: CASSAPGAAGYEQYF. In nucleotides, the CDR3 is TGTGCCAGCAGTGCTCCAGGGGCAGCCGGATACGAGCAGTACTTC.

V gene TRBV30 combines with J gene TRBJ2-1; D call uncertain. V shed 4 bases and J shed 1 base, with 17 bases lying between them. Germline CDR1 reads GTSNPN; CDR2 reads SVGIG (reference sequence). This CDR3 is built from 16 residues. DNA for the CDR3: TGTGCCTGGACTCGGAGACTCTCCTTTTCCTACAATGAGCAGTTCTTC. Translation: CAWTRRLSFSYNEQFF.

This clone was seen only a few times. The chain recombines TRBV6-1 with TRBJ1-2, with TRBD1 identical over 7 bases. With V trimmed by 2 bases and J by 4 bases, 4 bases remained unmatched. This CDR3 spans 14 amino acids. CDR1 is MNHNS, CDR2 SASEGT, per germline. CDR3 bases: TGTGCCAGCAGTGAAATAGGGGGCGGCTATGGCTACACCTTC. This codes for CASSEIGGGYGYTF.

The rearrangement uses TRBV5-1 and TRBJ1-5; no clear D gene. Per germline, CDR1 SGHRS and CDR2 YFSETQ. Trimming pared 0 bases from V and 7 bases from J, leaving 8 bases between. There are 13 residues in the CDR3. The CDR3 loop is CASSLDVGQPQHF. For the CDR3, the DNA is TGCGCCAGCAGCTTGGATGTCGGGCAGCCCCAGCATTTT.

The rearrangement links TRBV6-6 to TRBJ2-4; no definite D call. The CDR3 has 15 amino acids. From germline, CDR1 is MNHNY and CDR2 SVGAGI (reference sequence). V was shortened by 4 bases and J by 0 bases, with 10 bases between the two germline ends. The CDR3 bases are TGTGCCAGCAGTTCCCCCACGAGAGCCAAAAACATTCAGTACTTC. Translated: CASSSPTRAKNIQYF.

The CDR3 nucleotides are TGTGCCACCAGCAGAGTAAGAGCCCCGAACATTCAGTACTTC. Its translation: CATSRVRAPNIQYF. The chain employs TRBV15 and TRBJ2-4, with D unclear. Germline CDR1 and CDR2: LNHNV and YYDKDF (reference sequence). Between the trimmed V and J ends, which lost 1 base and 7 bases, there was a span of 11 bases. The CDR3 has 14 amino acids.

This CDR3 reads CASSLRRQANEKLFF. The CDR3 DNA sequence: TGTGCCAGCAGCTTGAGGAGACAGGCTAATGAAAAACTGTTTTTT. The chain carries TRBV5-8 and TRBJ1-4; D is possibly TRBD1 (6 bases). The CDR3 is made up of 15 amino acids. V was cut by 1 base and J by 3 bases, with 10 bases left in between. The V gene's germline CDR1 is SGHTS and CDR2 YDEGEE.

This clone occurred once. The chain carries TRBV5-1 and TRBJ2-5, with 9 positions matching TRBD2. This CDR3 has 17 residues. The ends lost 5 bases at V and 1 base at J; junction bases unmatched: 12. From germline, CDR1 is SGHRS and CDR2 YFSETQ. Here the CDR3 DNA reads TGCGCCAGCAGATCCGTCTCCTGGCGGGGGGGCCAAGAGACCCAGTACTTC. This codes for CASRSVSWRGGQETQYF. Using reference TRBV5-1 and TRBJ2-5 for the parts outside the CDR3, the full variable domain is KAGVTQTPRYLIKTRGQQVTLSCSPISGHRSVSWYQQTPGQGLQFLFEYFSETQRNKGNFPGRFSGRQFSNSRSEMNVSTLELGDSALYLCASRSVSWRGGQETQYFGPGTRLLVL.

The J gene is TRBJ2-3, the V gene TRBV28; the match to TRBD2 covers 8 bases. After removal of 5 bases from V and 1 base from J, the junction contained 5 bases not matched to a gene. Germline CDR1 MDHEN, CDR2 SYDVKM. This CDR3 has 15 amino acids. The CDR3 DNA sequence: TGTGCCAGCAGTCCAGCAGCGGGGGGCACAGATACGCAGTATTTT. It is translated as CASSPAAGGTDTQYF.

The chain couples TRBV6-6 to TRBJ2-7; TRBD1 is a possible D gene (5 bases). Germline values: CDR1 MNHNY, CDR2 SVGAGI (reference sequence). V shed 0 bases and J shed 6 bases, with 12 bases lying between them. There are 14 residues in the CDR3. The CDR3 is CASSYSNRLGEQYF. The CDR3 coding sequence is TGTGCCAGCAGTTACTCGAACAGGTTGGGCGAGCAGTACTTC.

This clone was observed once. A much larger clone sits a single nucleotide away, making a read error possible. Distinct nucleotide sequences in the sample also encode this CDR3. The genes are TRBV6-1 and TRBJ1-1; TRBD1 might be the D (6 bases). Between the trimmed V and J ends, which lost 6 bases and 0 bases, there was a span of 11 bases. Germline lookup yields CDR1 MNHNS and CDR2 SASEGT. The CDR3 consists of 14 residues. The CDR3 region has the DNA TGTGCCAGCAGGAAACAGGGTATGAACACTGAAGCTTTCTTT. Encoded protein: CASRKQGMNTEAFF.

V is TRBV7-9 and J is TRBJ1-2; TRBD1 matches 9 bases. Per germline, CDR1 SEHNR and CDR2 FQNEAQ (reference sequence). This CDR3 is 17 amino acids long. V gave up 7 bases and J gave up 7 bases; unmatched junction bases: 19. The CDR3 loop is CASTIPGQGPAGGGYTF. In DNA, the CDR3 is TGTGCCAGCACCATACCGGGACAGGGCCCGGCTGGTGGTGGCTACACCTTC.

This clone was seen only once. The chain recombines TRBV4-1 with TRBJ2-5, with 10 bases identical to TRBD2. V trimming: 4 bases; J trimming: 4 bases; junction bases outside the gene matches: 6. This CDR3 comprises 15 residues. The germline gives CDR1 MGHRA, CDR2 YSYEKL. The CDR3 coding sequence is TGCGCCAGCAGCCGGAGCGGGGGGGATGCAGAGACCCAGTACTTC. As protein: CASSRSGGDAETQYF.

The V and J genes are TRBV2 and TRBJ2-1; 9 bases agree with TRBD2. Germline trimming cut 8 bases from V and 9 bases from J; bases unmatched to any gene: 14. Germline CDR1 is SNHLY and CDR2 is FYNNEI. There are 15 residues in the CDR3. The CDR3 loop is CASSLKAGGPGEQFF. The CDR3, as DNA: TGTGCCAGCTCCCTTAAGGCGGGGGGGCCCGGTGAGCAGTTCTTC. The full variable domain, in which reference TRBV2 and TRBJ2-1 provide the parts outside the CDR3, is EPEVTQTPSHQVTQMGQEVILRCVPISNHLYFYWYRQILGQKVEFLVSFYNNEISEKSEIFDDQFSVERPDGSNFTLKIRSTKLEDSAMYFCASSLKAGGPGEQFFGPGTRLTVL.

The chain combines TRBV5-4 with TRBJ2-3, with D perhaps matching TRBD1 (5 bases). CDR3 length equals 16 residues. V lost 2 bases, J lost 0 bases, and 13 bases lay in between. Germline CDR1 SGHNT, CDR2 YYREEE (reference sequence). The CDR3 coding sequence is TGTGCCAGCAGCTTTGGGTTCCGACAGAGCACAGATACGCAGTATTTT. Encoded protein: CASSFGFRQSTDTQYF. The full variable domain, with the rest looked up from reference TRBV5-4 and TRBJ2-3, is ETGVTQSPTHLIKTRGQQVTLRCSSQSGHNTVSWYQQALGQGPQFIFQYYREEENGRGNFPPRFSGLQFPNYSSELNVNALELDDSALYLCASSFGFRQSTDTQYFGPGTRLTVL.

The chain combines TRBV7-8 with TRBJ1-1; 9 nucleotides agree with TRBD1. The ends lost 4 bases at V and 5 bases at J; junction bases unmatched: 11. Per germline, CDR1 SGHVS and CDR2 FQNEAQ. The CDR3 is 16 amino acids. The CDR3 reads CASSSRDRERGTEAFF. DNA for the CDR3: TGTGCCAGCAGCTCCCGGGACAGGGAGCGAGGGACTGAAGCTTTCTTT.

The chain joins TRBV19 to TRBJ1-1; no firm D call. Trimming cost V 7 bases and J 2 bases, with 5 bases left between them. The germline V gene has CDR1 LNHDA and CDR2 SQIVND (reference sequence). The CDR3 is 11 residues long. This chain's CDR3 is CASTSNTEAFF. The CDR3 DNA follows: TGTGCCAGTACCTCCAACACTGAAGCTTTCTTT.

V is TRBV18 and J is TRBJ2-5; D uncertain. The CDR3 runs 11 residues. In germline, CDR1 is KGHSH, CDR2 LQKENI. Trimming took 6 bases from V and 2 from J, leaving 4 bases between them. This CDR3 is CASSPQETQYF. The CDR3, as DNA: TGTGCCAGCTCCCCGCAAGAGACCCAGTACTTC.